This entry describes one TCR beta chain. Its antigen is still unknown. Germline values: CDR1 SGHDT, CDR2 YYEEEE. This CDR3 region has 16 residues. V was clipped by 9 bases and J by 0 bases, with 19 bases between them. The validation cohort, a group of over a hundred subjects, included the donors and was separate from the roughly 670-subject first cohort. This sample is drawn from a study of cytomegalovirus exposure and HLA in healthy donors. Study results and caveats: Subsequent analysis revealed that first-cohort TCR clusters tended to co-occur in the approximately 120 validation repertoires.

Produced via immunoSEQ multiplex PCR; TCRdb's table is partial and in-frame only. The sample consists of under 100,000 clones, about 95% of them appearing once. V gene TRBV5-6 combines with J gene TRBJ1-3, with D possibly being TRBD1 (6 bases). The sequenced sample consisted of PBMCs. The sequence derives from a woman between 18 and 30 years old in good health and CMV-seronegative. Here the CDR3 reads CATSRPGATSGNTIYF. DNA for the CDR3: TGTGCCACCTCGAGACCAGGGGCCACCTCTGGAAACACCATATATTTT.